Presented here are 21 T cell receptor beta chains from one specimen sequenced in a study of cytomegalovirus exposure and HLA in healthy donors. The primer mix had 60 Vbeta and 13 Jbeta primers. Clones were read by immunoSEQ multiplex PCR, and TCRdb kept only the in-frame ones, dropping some. The table for this sample gives some 52,000 clones. Sequencing was done on a sample of PBMCs. Receptors were obtained from a woman between 55 and 75 years old in good health and CMV-seropositive.

The chain combines TRBV27 with TRBJ1-6; D is ambiguous. The germline CDR1 and CDR2 sequences are MNHEY and SMNVEV (reference sequence). V lost 6 bases, J lost 5 bases, and 11 bases lay in between. This CDR3 is 14 amino acids long. The CDR3 here is CASSLRNDNSPLHF. The CDR3 DNA reads TGTGCCAGCAGCCTGAGGAATGATAATTCACCCCTCCACTTT.

This rearrangement joins TRBV29-1 to TRBJ2-2; 8 bases agree with TRBD1. The CDR3 is made up of 18 amino acids. The trim removed 4 bases at V and 5 bases at J, leaving 18 bases unmatched. From germline, CDR1 is SQVTM and CDR2 ANQGSEA. Here the CDR3 DNA reads TGCAGCGTTGTCCCAGGGGGCTTTGAGCTGGAAAGGACCGGGGAGCTGTTTTTT. Protein sequence: CSVVPGGFELERTGELFF.

The rearrangement joins TRBV6-1 to TRBJ2-7; 11 nucleotides align to TRBD1. V lost 11 bases, J lost 2 bases, and 8 bases stayed unmatched. This CDR3 has 14 residues. The V gene's germline CDR1 is MNHNS and CDR2 SASEGT. CDR3 loop: CASARGQGAYEQYF. The CDR3 DNA follows: TGTGCCTCCGCGAGGGGACAGGGGGCCTACGAGCAGTACTTC.

The chain couples TRBV5-1 to TRBJ1-5, with 7 bases identical to TRBD1. V trimming: 4 bases; J trimming: 2 bases; junction bases outside the gene matches: 3. This CDR3 has 14 amino acids. The V gene's germline CDR1 is SGHRS and CDR2 YFSETQ. CDR3 in amino acids: CASSATGGNQPQHF. The DNA for the CDR3 is TGCGCCAGCAGCGCTACAGGGGGCAATCAGCCCCAGCATTTT.

CDR3 in amino acids: CASSERGSNQPQHF. The CDR3, as DNA: TGTGCCAGCAGTGAAAGGGGTAGCAATCAGCCCCAGCATTTT. The chain uses TRBV2 and TRBJ1-5; maybe TRBD1 (5 bases). The V gene lost 2 bases and the J gene lost 0 bases, with 5 bases spanning the gap. This CDR3 is 14 amino acids long. From germline, CDR1 is SNHLY and CDR2 FYNNEI.

This chain connects TRBV28 to TRBJ2-7, with a tentative D call TRBD1 (6 bases). V was trimmed by 6 bases and J by 1 base, leaving 16 bases between them. Germline-derived CDR1 and CDR2 are MDHEN and SYDVKM. The CDR3 totals 15 residues. In DNA, the CDR3 is TGTGCCAGCAGCTTGGGTGGGACACCGTCCTACGAGCAGTACTTC. Its translation is CASSLGGTPSYEQYF.

The chain recombines TRBV5-4 with TRBJ2-2; 8 bases agree with TRBD2. CDR3 length: 16 residues. J lost 3 bases, V lost 6 bases, and 10 bases had no gene match. CDR1 is SGHNT and CDR2 is YYREEE in the germline V gene (reference sequence). This CDR3 is CASNPIRGGYTGELFF. The CDR3 nucleotides are TGTGCCAGCAACCCCATTCGGGGGGGTTACACCGGGGAGCTGTTTTTT.

The gene calls are TRBV19 and TRBJ2-3; D unresolved. The CDR3 loop spans 13 amino acids. Per germline, CDR1 LNHDA and CDR2 SQIVND (reference sequence). With 7 bases removed from V and 2 bases from J, the gap between germline ends came to 10 bases. The CDR3 spells CASMGPNTDTQYF. CDR3 in DNA: TGTGCCAGTATGGGCCCAAACACAGATACGCAGTATTTT.

The chain couples TRBV5-1 to TRBJ1-1; the D gene is possibly TRBD1 (6 bases). The V gene's germline CDR1 is SGHRS and CDR2 YFSETQ. The V end lost 0 bases, the J end lost 1 base, and 7 bases lay between the germline ends. The CDR3 is 14 amino acids. This chain's CDR3 is CASSLVQGNTEAFF. The CDR3 nucleotides are TGCGCCAGCAGCTTGGTACAGGGGAACACTGAAGCTTTCTTT. Complete variable domain (other parts from reference TRBV5-1 and TRBJ1-1): KAGVTQTPRYLIKTRGQQVTLSCSPISGHRSVSWYQQTPGQGLQFLFEYFSETQRNKGNFPGRFSGRQFSNSRSEMNVSTLELGDSALYLCASSLVQGNTEAFFGQGTRLTVV.

The J gene is TRBJ1-6, the V gene TRBV16, with D possibly being TRBD1 (5 bases). This CDR3 is 14 amino acids long. In germline, CDR1 is KGHSY, CDR2 FQNENV. The V and J ends lost 4 bases and 9 bases respectively, with 13 bases between them. Written as DNA, the CDR3 is TGTGCCAGCAGCCTTAACGCCGGGGGTTCACCCCTCCACTTT. It specifies CASSLNAGGSPLHF.

The CDR3: CASTVTGNTEAFF. CDR3 coding DNA: TGTGCCAGCACTGTGACAGGGAACACTGAAGCTTTCTTT. V usage is TRBV6-1 and J usage is TRBJ1-1, with D possibly matching TRBD1 (6 bases). This CDR3 is 13 amino acids long. The V gene's germline CDR1 is MNHNS and CDR2 SASEGT. Trimming removed 7 bases from V and 1 base from J, with 10 bases in between.

This chain connects TRBV6-5 to TRBJ1-4, with TRBD1 matching over 11 bases. This CDR3 region has 14 residues. With 7 bases clipped from V and 7 bases from J, the junction kept 5 bases outside the gene matches. Germline V gene sequence: CDR1 MNHEY, CDR2 SVGAGI. The CDR3 DNA follows: TGTGCCAGCACCTGGACAGGGGGCTTTGAAAAACTGTTTTTT. Its translation is CASTWTGGFEKLFF.

V gene TRBV6-1 combines with J gene TRBJ1-5; tentatively, D is TRBD1 (5 bases). This CDR3 comprises 15 residues. The germline gives CDR1 MNHNS, CDR2 SASEGT. Deletions cut 7 bases from V and 0 bases from J, with 13 bases between. In DNA, the CDR3 is TGTGCCAGCAAAAGGGGCCAGGATAGCAATCAGCCCCAGCATTTT. It is translated as CASKRGQDSNQPQHF.

The J gene is TRBJ1-1, the V gene TRBV25-1, with D perhaps TRBD1 (6 bases). Between the trimmed V and J ends, which lost 2 bases and 5 bases, there was a span of 15 bases. Germline V gene sequence: CDR1 MGHDK, CDR2 SYGVNS. The CDR3 has 15 amino acids. The CDR3 reads CASSEGGTTWTEAFF. CDR3 DNA sequence: TGTGCCAGCAGTGAAGGTGGGACAACTTGGACTGAAGCTTTCTTT.

The DNA for the CDR3 is TGTGCCAGCAGTCGACTAGCGAGCACCGGGGAGCTGTTTTTT. Its protein product is CASSRLASTGELFF. The chain recombines TRBV6-1 with TRBJ2-2; 8 bases match TRBD2. The length of the CDR3 is 14 residues. The V segment lost 5 bases and the J segment 4 bases; nucleotides outside the gene matches: 3. In germline, CDR1 is MNHNS, CDR2 SASEGT.

V usage is TRBV19 and J usage is TRBJ2-5; D gene uncertain. The CDR3 length is 12 residues. CDR1 is LNHDA, CDR2 SQIVND, per germline (reference sequence). V was shortened by 5 bases and J by 5 bases, with 9 bases between the two germline ends. In DNA form, the CDR3 reads TGTGCCAGTAGTGTGCTCGGGGAGACCCAGTACTTC. It is translated as CASSVLGETQYF.

This sequence joins TRBV6-1 and TRBJ2-1, with 9 positions matching TRBD1. V shed 6 bases, J shed 5 bases, and the junction held 5 bases outside the gene matches. This CDR3 spans 14 amino acids. Looked up from germline, CDR1 is MNHNS and CDR2 is SASEGT. The DNA for the CDR3 is TGTGCCAGCAGGCGACAGGGGGATAACAATGAGCAGTTCTTC. It yields the protein CASRRQGDNNEQFF.

The chain has TRBV4-3 and TRBJ1-6, with 8 bases matching TRBD1. CDR3 length: 18 residues. Germline CDR1 is LGHNA and CDR2 is YSLEER. The V gene end was trimmed by 5 bases and the J gene end by 4 bases; junction bases not matched to a gene: 13. The CDR3 bases are TGCGCCAGCAGCAAAGGACAGGGCCAGTCATCATATAATTCACCCCTCCACTTT. This encodes CASSKGQGQSSYNSPLHF.

V is TRBV18 and J is TRBJ1-3; 7 bases match TRBD1. The CDR3 length is 14 residues. The V segment lost 6 bases and the J segment 7 bases; nucleotides outside the gene matches: 9. The germline V gene has CDR1 KGHSH and CDR2 LQKENI. The CDR3 DNA reads TGTGCCAGCTCGCCCGGACAGGTGGGGAACACCATATATTTT. It translates to CASSPGQVGNTIYF.

Turning to this clone: The DNA is omitted, as the CDR3 cannot be located on it reliably, and the CDR3 follows TCRdb's listing. The V call is TRBV6-4, the J call TRBJ1-4; TRBD1, the table's D call, was not compared with the DNA. Germline lookup yields CDR1 MRHNA and CDR2 SNTAGT. The CDR3 is 12 residues long, ends included. CDR3 protein: CNQQGAMKNCFF.

The chain carries TRBV19 and TRBJ1-1; 8 bases are a match to TRBD1. The CDR3 covers 13 residues. From germline, CDR1 is LNHDA and CDR2 SQIVND (reference sequence). Trimming at V came to 9 bases and at J to 5 bases, leaving 8 bases not matched to a gene. The CDR3 is CASRTGWGTEAFF. CDR3 nucleotides: TGTGCCAGCCGGACAGGGTGGGGGACTGAAGCTTTCTTT.